One sample yielded the 20 T cell receptor beta chains listed below, sequenced in a study of T cells in Graves' hyperthyroidism and ophthalmopathy. Amplification targeted TCR beta CDR3 regions from RNA transcripts. Carried out on the TCR CDR3, a first-round RT-PCR used the HTBI primer set. TCRdb used MiXCR to reprocess the multiplex PCR reads, holding one entry per CDR3 protein. Of about 560,000 distinct CDR3 sequences listed, approximately 15% are singletons. Sequenced input: blood. The receptors were gathered from a woman aged 18 to 35 with Graves' hyperthyroidism.

The rearrangement links TRBV25-1 to TRBJ1-2; the match to TRBD1 covers 9 bases. This CDR3 comprises 15 residues. Germline CDR1 MGHDK, CDR2 SYGVNS. J gave up 1 base and V 6 bases, and 6 bases lay outside the gene matches. Here the CDR3 reads CASRDTGGNNYGYTF. The DNA for the CDR3 is TGTGCCAGCAGAGATACAGGGGGCAATAACTATGGCTACACCTTC.

This clonotype has a count of ten or more. The chain recombines TRBV20-1 with TRBJ2-3; no firm D call. Germline V gives CDR1 DFQATT, CDR2 SNEGSKA (reference sequence). Trimming stripped 8 bases from V and 9 bases from J, with 15 bases between. The CDR3 sequence is 11 residues long. This CDR3 is CSTTWSDTQYF. The CDR3 DNA follows: TGCAGTACAACCTGGTCGGACACGCAGTATTTT.

Ten or more counts support this clonotype. This sequence joins TRBV11-2 and TRBJ2-3; D possibly matches TRBD1 or TRBD2 (5 bases each). CDR1 is SGHAT and CDR2 is FQNNGV in the germline V gene. Deletions cut 5 bases from V and 2 bases from J, with 14 bases between. The CDR3 contains 15 residues. CDR3 coding DNA: TGTGCCAGCAGCCGGGGACCTTTCCCCACAGATACGCAGTATTTT. Translating gives CASSRGPFPTDTQYF.

This clonotype occurred many times. J is TRBJ2-1 and V is TRBV7-8, with 7 bases lining up with TRBD1. Per germline, CDR1 SGHVS and CDR2 FQNEAQ. CDR3 length equals 16 residues. V lost 5 bases, J lost 5 bases, and 12 bases stayed unmatched. The CDR3: CASSPSSGTENNEQFF. In DNA, the CDR3 is TGTGCCAGCAGCCCATCATCCGGGACAGAAAACAATGAGCAGTTCTTC. Complete variable domain (other parts from reference TRBV7-8 and TRBJ2-1): GAGVSQSPRYKVAKRGQDVALRCDPISGHVSLFWYQQALGQGPEFLTYFQNEAQLDKSGLPSDRFFAERPEGSVSTLKIQRTQQEDSAVYLCASSPSSGTENNEQFFGPGTRLTVL.

This clonotype was seen many times. The chain couples TRBV13 to TRBJ1-1; D gene unclear. V lost 0 bases and J lost 7, with 9 bases in between. CDR3 length: 13 residues. Germline V lookup: CDR1 PRHDT, CDR2 FYEKMQ (reference sequence). CDR3 coding DNA: TGTGCCAGCAGCTTAGGACGGACTTATGAAGCTTTCTTT. This gives the protein CASSLGRTYEAFF.

This clonotype appeared a few times. CDR3 sequence reads: CASTPDRGYGYTF. The CDR3 bases are TGTGCCAGTACCCCGGATAGGGGCTATGGCTACACCTTC. The chain joins TRBV19 to TRBJ1-2; tentatively, D is TRBD1 (5 bases). V was pared by 7 bases and J by 4 bases, with 13 bases between. The CDR3 loop spans 13 amino acids. From germline, CDR1 is LNHDA and CDR2 SQIVND (reference sequence).

Worth noting for this clonotype: At one end the junction does not follow the germline gene, possibly because of a read error. The chain recombines TRBV5-1 with TRBJ1-6, with D possibly matching TRBD1 (5 bases). The length of the CDR3 is 16 residues. Germline CDR1 is SGHRS and CDR2 is YFSETQ. CDR3 amino acids: CASSFHGRGNNSPLHF. In DNA form, the CDR3 reads TGTGCCAGCAGCTTTCACGGGCGGGGGAATAATTCACCCCTCCACTTT.

This clonotype has at least ten counts. This rearrangement joins TRBV10-1 to TRBJ2-3; the D gene is possibly TRBD2 (6 bases). This CDR3 has 16 residues. The germline V and J ends were trimmed by 3 bases and 0 bases, with 13 bases remaining between them. The germline gives CDR1 WNHNN, CDR2 SYGVQD (reference sequence). CDR3 protein: CASSESGGASTDTQYF. In nucleotides, the CDR3 is TGCGCCAGCAGTGAATCTGGCGGGGCGAGCACAGATACGCAGTATTTT.

This clonotype was recorded at least ten times. The chain is built from TRBV2 and TRBJ2-1; D is perhaps TRBD1 or TRBD2 (5 bases each). CDR3 length: 15 amino acids. CDR1 and CDR2 from the germline V gene are SNHLY and FYNNEI. V lost 6 bases to trimming and J lost 2 bases, with 14 bases between them. DNA of the CDR3: TGTGCCAGCAGGCCCCGGGACCGAACCTACAATGAGCAGTTCTTC. It encodes CASRPRDRTYNEQFF.

This clonotype occurred many times. This chain connects TRBV2 to TRBJ1-1, with D possibly TRBD1 on 6 matching bases. The V end was cut by 6 bases, the J end by 4 bases, with 15 bases between. Germline CDR1 is SNHLY and CDR2 is FYNNEI. The CDR3 is made up of 14 amino acids. The chain's CDR3 is CASSLQGDGTEAFF. CDR3 DNA: TGTGCCAGCAGCCTACAGGGAGATGGCACTGAAGCTTTCTTT.

This clonotype occurred many times. This rearrangement joins TRBV20-1 to TRBJ1-5, with D unresolved. Germline V CDR1 and CDR2: DFQATT, SNEGSKA (reference sequence). CDR3 length: 13 amino acids. V dropped 0 bases and J dropped 1 base, with 4 bases sitting between them. CDR3 in amino acids: CSAREDSNQPQHF. For the CDR3, the DNA is TGCAGTGCTAGAGAGGACAGCAATCAGCCCCAGCATTTT.

The table lists this clonotype with a few counts. The chain uses TRBV20-1 and TRBJ1-1, with no clear D. V was clipped by 4 bases and J by 6 bases, with 15 bases between them. The germline V gene encodes CDR1 DFQATT and CDR2 SNEGSKA (reference sequence). CDR3 length equals 13 residues. This CDR3 reads CSAILDGLPEAFF. The CDR3 DNA reads as TGCAGTGCTATCCTAGACGGTCTCCCTGAAGCTTTCTTT.

In regard to this clonotype: A clone one base away is much larger, so this may be a read error. This chain connects TRBV7-9 to TRBJ2-7, with 10 bases fitting TRBD1. CDR1 SEHNR and CDR2 FQNEAQ come from the germline V gene (reference sequence). This CDR3 is built from 16 residues. The CDR3 DNA follows: TGTGCCGGCAGCGGATTTCGGACAGGGGGGGTCTACGAGCAGTACTTC. This codes for CAGSGFRTGGVYEQYF.

Comments on this clonotype: The DNA is omitted, as the CDR3 cannot be located on it reliably, and the CDR3 follows TCRdb's listing. The V gene is TRBV7-2, the J gene TRBJ2-5; the table calls TRBD1, which could not be checked here. The CDR3 length equals 19 residues, ends included. CDR1 SGHTA and CDR2 FQGNSA come from the germline V gene. CDR3 amino acids: CASSFYICSAQPPQETQYF.

This clonotype occurred many times. This chain links TRBV10-2 with TRBJ1-2; no reliable D call. CDR3 length: 13 residues. Germline assignment: CDR1 WSHSY and CDR2 SAAADI. The V and J ends lost 2 bases and 7 bases respectively, with 11 bases between them. CDR3 sequence (DNA): TGCGCCAGCAGTGAGCAGAGGAAGGGTGGCTACACCTTC. Protein sequence: CASSEQRKGGYTF.

The V call is TRBV13, the J call TRBJ2-5; D may be TRBD2 (6 bases). Germline CDR1 PRHDT, CDR2 FYEKMQ (reference sequence). V was pared by 5 bases and J by 13 bases, with 20 bases between. The CDR3 spans 13 residues. The CDR3 is CASSLTHGGESYF. DNA of the CDR3: TGTGCCAGCAGCCTTACACACGGGGGAGAGTCGTACTTC.

The chain combines TRBV6-1 with TRBJ2-3; 8 bases line up with TRBD2. The CDR3 contains 17 residues. With V trimmed by 5 bases and J by 1 base, 11 bases remained unmatched. The V gene's germline CDR1 is MNHNS and CDR2 SASEGT. In nucleotides, the CDR3 is TGTGCCAGCAGTCACGGGAGGGCCCGGCCGGGCACAGATACGCAGTATTTT. This translates into CASSHGRARPGTDTQYF.

The chain joins TRBV10-1 to TRBJ2-7; tentatively, D is TRBD1 (6 bases). Germline V gene lookup returns CDR1 WNHNN and CDR2 SYGVQD (reference sequence). The CDR3 is made up of 11 amino acids. V was trimmed by 7 bases and J by 5 bases, leaving 9 bases between them. CDR3 residues: CASTRQDEQYF. In nucleotides, the CDR3 is TGCGCCAGCACCCGACAGGACGAGCAGTACTTC.

The CDR3 here is CASSQDREGDQPQHF. CDR3 DNA sequence: TGCGCCAGCAGCCAAGATCGAGAAGGGGATCAGCCCCAGCATTTT. This rearrangement joins TRBV4-3 to TRBJ1-5; maybe TRBD1 (5 bases). The CDR3 length is 15 residues. Germline CDR1 is LGHNA and CDR2 is YSLEER. V lost 0 bases to trimming and J lost 5 bases, with 11 bases between them.

The chain joins TRBV19 to TRBJ1-2; D gene unclear. V was pared by 4 bases and J by 8 bases, with 14 bases between. Germline lookup yields CDR1 LNHDA and CDR2 SQIVND (reference sequence). The CDR3 is made up of 13 amino acids. CDR3 sequence (DNA): TGTGCCAGTAGTAATTGGGCGGATGCCGGCTACACCTTC. Its translation: CASSNWADAGYTF.